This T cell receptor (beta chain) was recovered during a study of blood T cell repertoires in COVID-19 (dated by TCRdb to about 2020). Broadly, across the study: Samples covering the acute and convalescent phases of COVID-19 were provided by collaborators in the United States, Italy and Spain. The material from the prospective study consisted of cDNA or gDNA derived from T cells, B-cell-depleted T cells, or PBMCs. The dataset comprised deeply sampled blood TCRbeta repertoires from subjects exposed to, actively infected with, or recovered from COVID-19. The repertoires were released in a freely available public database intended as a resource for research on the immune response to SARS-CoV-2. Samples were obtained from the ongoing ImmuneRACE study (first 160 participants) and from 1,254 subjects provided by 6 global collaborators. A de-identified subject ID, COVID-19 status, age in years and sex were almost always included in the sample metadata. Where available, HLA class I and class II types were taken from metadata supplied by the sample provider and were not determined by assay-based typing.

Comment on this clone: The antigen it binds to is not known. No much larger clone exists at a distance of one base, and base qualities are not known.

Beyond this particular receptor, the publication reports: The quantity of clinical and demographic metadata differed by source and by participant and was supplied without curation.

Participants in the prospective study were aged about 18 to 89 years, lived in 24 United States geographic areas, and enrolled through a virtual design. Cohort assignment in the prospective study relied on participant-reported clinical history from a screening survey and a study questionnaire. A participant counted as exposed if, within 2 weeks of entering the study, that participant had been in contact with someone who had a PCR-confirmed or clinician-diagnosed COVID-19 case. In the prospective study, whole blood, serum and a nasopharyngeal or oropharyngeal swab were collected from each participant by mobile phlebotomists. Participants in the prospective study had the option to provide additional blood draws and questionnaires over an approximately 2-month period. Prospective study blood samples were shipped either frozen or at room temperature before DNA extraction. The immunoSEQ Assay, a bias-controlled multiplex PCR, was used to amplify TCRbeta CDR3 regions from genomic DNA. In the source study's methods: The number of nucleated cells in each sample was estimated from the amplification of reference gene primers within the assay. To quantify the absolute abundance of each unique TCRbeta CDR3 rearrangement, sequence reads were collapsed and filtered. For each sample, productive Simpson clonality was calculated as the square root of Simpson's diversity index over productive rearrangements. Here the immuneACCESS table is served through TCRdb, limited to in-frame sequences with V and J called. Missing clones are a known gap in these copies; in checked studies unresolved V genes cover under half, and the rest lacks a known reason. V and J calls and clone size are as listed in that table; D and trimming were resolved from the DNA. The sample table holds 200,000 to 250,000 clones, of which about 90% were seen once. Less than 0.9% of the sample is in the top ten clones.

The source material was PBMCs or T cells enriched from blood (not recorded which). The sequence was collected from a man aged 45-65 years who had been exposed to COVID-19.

The DNA sequence is TGTGCCAGCAGCTTTGGCCAGGCCTCTGCCCAGCATTTT. This translates into CASSFGQASAQHF. In this chain, TRBV9 is recombined with TRBJ1-5, with the D gene call left open. The germline V gene yields SGDLS for CDR1 and YYNGEE for CDR2. CDR3 length: 13 amino acids, cysteine to phenylalanine. Only the CDR3 part of the read is kept: 39 bases, read in frame from the first base. V lost 4 bases and J lost 11 bases; the stretch between them is 16 bases long.